This section outlines one T cell receptor beta chain sequence together with its context. Mismatch with germline at one junction end may stem from a read error. TCRdb ran MiXCR on the PCR reads and lists one entry per CDR3 protein. The data contain about 510,000 distinct CDR3 sequences, around 21% of them singletons. These data are taken from a study of molecular identifiers for immune sequencing clone quantification. The material sequenced was naive CD8+ T cells from blood, with Jurkat cell RNA spiked in. Documented subset: FACS-sorted CD8+CD4-CCR7+CD45RA+ naive T cells. The sequence came from a human donor in good health. Some libraries in this study had Jurkat cell RNA spiked in.

The CDR3 region is CSVDEVADAQYF. The DNA of the CDR3 is TGCAGCGTTGATGAGGTGGCAGATGCGCAGTATTTT. The V gene is TRBV29-1, the J gene TRBJ2-3; no reliable D call. The CDR3 runs 12 residues. CDR1 SQVTM and CDR2 ANQGSEA come from the germline V gene.